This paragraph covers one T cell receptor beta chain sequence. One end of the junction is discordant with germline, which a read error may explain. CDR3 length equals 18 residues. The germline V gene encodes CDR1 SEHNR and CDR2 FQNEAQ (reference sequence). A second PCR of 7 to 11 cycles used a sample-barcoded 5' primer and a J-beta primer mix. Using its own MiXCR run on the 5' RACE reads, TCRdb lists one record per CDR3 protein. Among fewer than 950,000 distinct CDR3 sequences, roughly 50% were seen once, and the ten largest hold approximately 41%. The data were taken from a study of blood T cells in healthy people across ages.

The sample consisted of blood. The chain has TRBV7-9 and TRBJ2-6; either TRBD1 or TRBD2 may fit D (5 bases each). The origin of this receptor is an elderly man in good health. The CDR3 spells CASSLAGVRGPGTNVLTF. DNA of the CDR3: TGTGCCAGCAGCTTAGCGGGGGTCCGAGGGCCTGGGACCAACGTCCTGACTTTC.